These 24 T cell receptor beta chains were all obtained from the same sample, sequenced in a study of shared clonotypes between healthy human individuals. Sequencing used immunoSEQ multiplex PCR; TCRdb keeps in-frame clones, though not all of them. The sample lists about 1.5 million clones; 95% to 99% were seen once. Sample: naive CD4+ T cells sorted from blood. Subset in this sample: CD45RA+ positively selected. The source of these receptors is a man between 25 and 39 years old in good health.

The chain couples TRBV29-1 to TRBJ2-3; no clear D gene. The ends were cut back, 4 bases at V and 1 base at J, with 6 bases in the middle. This CDR3 is 12 amino acids long. Germline V lookup: CDR1 SQVTM, CDR2 ANQGSEA. The CDR3 loop reads CSVGKGTDTQYF. As DNA, the CDR3 is TGCAGCGTTGGAAAGGGCACAGATACGCAGTATTTT.

V and J are TRBV10-2 and TRBJ1-1; D gene unclear. The CDR3 contains 15 residues. V was clipped by 4 bases and J by 0 bases, with 12 bases between them. Germline CDR1 is WSHSY and CDR2 is SAAADI. The DNA for the CDR3 is TGCGCCAGCAGTGTATTGGCTGGGATGAACACTGAAGCTTTCTTT. Its translation is CASSVLAGMNTEAFF.

The chain employs TRBV7-3 and TRBJ2-5, with D possibly matching TRBD2 (5 bases). The V gene's germline CDR1 is SGHTA and CDR2 FQGTGA. The length of the CDR3 is 13 residues. Trimming stripped 5 bases from V and 2 bases from J, with 9 bases between. As DNA, the CDR3 is TGTGCCAGCAGCCCCGGGGTACAAGAGACCCAGTACTTC. Amino acids: CASSPGVQETQYF.

The rearrangement joins TRBV7-2 to TRBJ2-5, with D possibly TRBD2 on 5 matching bases. Trimming removed 10 bases at V and 0 bases at J, with 12 bases between. Per germline, CDR1 SGHTA and CDR2 FQGNSA. The CDR3 is 13 amino acids. The CDR3 sequence: CATLRGNQETQYF. CDR3 nucleotides: TGTGCCACTCTTCGGGGTAACCAAGAGACCCAGTACTTC.

Regarding this clone: The same CDR3 also results from other DNA sequences found in this sample. The chain joins TRBV11-2 to TRBJ1-4; D remains ambiguous. The V and J ends lost 2 bases and 7 bases respectively, with 11 bases between them. This CDR3 is 14 amino acids long. The germline V gene encodes CDR1 SGHAT and CDR2 FQNNGV. The CDR3 loop is CASSLRPRGEKLFF. In DNA form, the CDR3 reads TGTGCCAGCAGCTTACGCCCCAGAGGTGAAAAACTGTTTTTT. The variable domain in full, with the rest retrieved from reference TRBV11-2 and TRBJ1-4, is EAGVAQSPRYKIIEKRQSVAFWCNPISGHATLYWYQQILGQGPKLLIQFQNNGVVDDSQLPKDRFSAERLKGVDSTLKIQPAKLEDSAVYLCASSLRPRGEKLFFGSGTQLSVL.

The chain couples TRBV19 to TRBJ1-1, with unresolved D. This CDR3 contains 15 residues. Germline V CDR1 and CDR2: LNHDA, SQIVND (reference sequence). V lost 0 bases and J lost 1, with 9 bases in between. The DNA of the CDR3 is TGTGCCAGTAGTATAGATCATTCGACGAACACTGAAGCTTTCTTT. Protein: CASSIDHSTNTEAFF.

The chain uses TRBV19 and TRBJ1-5; D uncertain. Germline V gene sequence: CDR1 LNHDA, CDR2 SQIVND (reference sequence). Trimming removed 5 bases from V and 3 bases from J, with 11 bases in between. The CDR3 length is 14 residues. In DNA form, the CDR3 reads TGTGCCAGTAGTTGGACTGCTTACAATCAGCCCCAGCATTTT. Translation: CASSWTAYNQPQHF.

V gene TRBV6-1 combines with J gene TRBJ2-4; 8 positions agree with TRBD2. The germline CDR1 and CDR2 sequences are MNHNS and SASEGT. The CDR3 runs 15 residues. The trim removed 9 bases at V and 9 bases at J, leaving 16 bases unmatched. The CDR3 DNA sequence: TGTGCCAGTCGCGCCGGGACTAGTGGGAAGGGCATTCAGTACTTC. Translating gives CASRAGTSGKGIQYF.

J is TRBJ2-5 and V is TRBV15; D remains ambiguous. Germline CDR1 LNHNV, CDR2 YYDKDF (reference sequence). Trimming left V 5 bases short and J 7 bases short, with 11 bases between. This CDR3 spans 12 amino acids. The CDR3 here is CATSPLLGTQYF. In DNA form, the CDR3 reads TGTGCCACCAGCCCACTACTCGGGACCCAGTACTTC.

The gene calls are TRBV7-2 and TRBJ1-1; 9 bases are a match to TRBD1. V dropped 6 bases and J dropped 5; count of bases not matched to a gene: 7. Germline loops: CDR1 SGHTA, CDR2 FQGNSA. This CDR3 is built from 14 residues. In DNA form, the CDR3 reads TGTGCCAGCAGTCCTAACAGGGGGCAAACTGAAGCTTTCTTT. Its protein is CASSPNRGQTEAFF.

The sample holds one count of this clone. The J gene is TRBJ2-1, the V gene TRBV4-2; 8 bases match TRBD2. The J segment lost 0 bases and the V segment lost 5 bases, leaving 6 bases of the junction unmatched. The V gene's germline CDR1 is LGHNA and CDR2 YNFKEQ. CDR3 length: 16 amino acids. CDR3 sequence: CASSLERETSYNEQFF. The DNA for the CDR3 is TGTGCCAGCAGCTTGGAGCGGGAGACCTCCTACAATGAGCAGTTCTTC.

The CDR3 nucleotides are TGCGCCAGCAGTCGATCCTCTGGGGGACTGGGCTCCTACGAGCAGTACTTC. Protein product: CASSRSSGGLGSYEQYF. The chain recombines TRBV10-1 with TRBJ2-7; D might be TRBD2 (6 bases). The germline gives CDR1 WNHNN, CDR2 SYGVQD (reference sequence). CDR3 size: 17 residues. V shed 5 bases and J shed 0 bases, with 20 bases lying between them.

V is TRBV5-4 and J is TRBJ2-3; TRBD1 might be the D (5 bases). Trimming took off 0 bases at V and 0 bases at J, with 11 bases between the two ends. Germline loops: CDR1 SGHNT, CDR2 YYREEE (reference sequence). CDR3 length equals 16 residues. CDR3 sequence (DNA): TGTGCCAGCAGCTTGGGAGGACAACTAAGCACAGATACGCAGTATTTT. Amino acids: CASSLGGQLSTDTQYF.

This chain links TRBV29-1 with TRBJ1-4; D unresolved. Germline CDR1 is SQVTM and CDR2 is ANQGSEA. Trimming removed 2 bases from V and 4 bases from J, with 8 bases in between. This CDR3 is 13 amino acids long. CDR3 amino acids: CSVEFGNNEKLFF. CDR3 bases: TGCAGCGTTGAATTTGGGAATAATGAAAAACTGTTTTTT.

This chain uses TRBV5-1 with TRBJ2-5; D possibly corresponds to TRBD2 (6 bases). The germline V gene has CDR1 SGHRS and CDR2 YFSETQ. V lost 4 bases and J 3 bases, leaving 16 bases between the germline ends. The CDR3 sequence is 15 residues long. Here the CDR3 DNA reads TGCGCCAGCAGCCCCGACGGACTAAAGGAAGAGACCCAGTACTTC. Translated: CASSPDGLKEETQYF.

Note on this clone: Its ends do not fully match the called genes, so a read error is possible. V usage is TRBV19 and J usage is TRBJ1-5, with 9 nucleotides matching TRBD1. The germline V gene encodes CDR1 LNHDA and CDR2 SQIVND (reference sequence). This CDR3 has 19 residues. The chain's CDR3 is CASTQQPGMGQGNNRPQHF. CDR3 sequence (DNA): TGTGCCAGTACCCAACAACCAGGAATGGGACAGGGTAATAATCGGCCCCAGCATTTT.

V gene TRBV7-9 combines with J gene TRBJ2-1, with TRBD2 identical over 10 bases. Trimming removed 4 bases from V and 5 bases from J; junction bases left unmatched: 2. This CDR3 comprises 14 residues. The germline V gene encodes CDR1 SEHNR and CDR2 FQNEAQ (reference sequence). The CDR3: CASSWTSGDNEQFF. As DNA, the CDR3 is TGTGCCAGCAGCTGGACTAGCGGAGACAATGAGCAGTTCTTC.

The chain uses TRBV9 and TRBJ2-7; 9 bases line up with TRBD2. CDR3 length equals 15 residues. CDR1 and CDR2 from the germline V gene are SGDLS and YYNGEE. Germline trimming cut 1 base from V and 2 bases from J; bases unmatched to any gene: 4. CDR3 residues: CASSVQASGAYEQYF. The CDR3, as DNA: TGTGCCAGCAGCGTACAGGCTAGCGGGGCCTACGAGCAGTACTTC.

Written as DNA, the CDR3 is TGTGCCAGCAGCCTAACATACGGCGAGCAGTACTTC. Its protein is CASSLTYGEQYF. This rearrangement joins TRBV27 to TRBJ2-7; D gene ambiguous. Germline V gene lookup returns CDR1 MNHEY and CDR2 SMNVEV (reference sequence). The CDR3 spans 12 residues. The ends were cut back, 6 bases at V and 6 bases at J, with 12 bases in the middle.

The chain employs TRBV28 and TRBJ2-7; D may be TRBD1 (5 bases). V shed 7 bases and J shed 7 bases, with 20 bases lying between them. CDR3 length: 14 residues. Per the germline V gene, CDR1 is MDHEN and CDR2 is SYDVKM. The CDR3 nucleotides are TGTGCCAGCAACACCCGGTTGGACATGGGTGAGCAGTACTTC. Its protein product is CASNTRLDMGEQYF.

V is TRBV12-5 and J is TRBJ1-2; D unresolved. Trimming took 7 bases from V and 8 from J, leaving 14 bases between them. The length of the CDR3 is 12 residues. The germline gives CDR1 LGHNT, CDR2 FRNRAP. The DNA of the CDR3 is TGTGCTAGTGCCATCTTCCCCTACGGCTACACCTTC. This encodes CASAIFPYGYTF.

The chain combines TRBV7-3 with TRBJ2-3; D uncertain. Germline loops: CDR1 SGHTA, CDR2 FQGTGA. Trimming removed 0 bases at V and 1 base at J, with 8 bases between. The CDR3 runs 15 residues. CDR3 DNA: TGTGCCAGCAGCTTAACCATTATCCGCACAGATACGCAGTATTTT. This encodes CASSLTIIRTDTQYF.

The rearrangement links TRBV9 to TRBJ2-6, with D unclear. The V gene lost 3 bases and the J gene lost 1 base, with 8 bases spanning the gap. This CDR3 comprises 15 residues. The germline gives CDR1 SGDLS, CDR2 YYNGEE. CDR3 loop: CASSELGSGANVLTF. The CDR3 nucleotides read TGTGCCAGCAGCGAACTCGGATCTGGGGCCAACGTCCTGACTTTC.

This chain links TRBV6-5 with TRBJ2-5, with D unresolved. V was shortened by 0 bases and J by 2 bases, with 7 bases between the two germline ends. Per the germline V gene, CDR1 is MNHEY and CDR2 is SVGAGI. The CDR3 length is 14 residues. CDR3 DNA: TGTGCCAGCAGTTACTCGCCAGGTCAAGAGACCCAGTACTTC. As protein: CASSYSPGQETQYF.